A selection of T cell receptor beta chains follows, all from one sample in a study of T-cell memory formation after mild COVID-19. One entry per CDR3 protein, called by TCRdb with MiXCR from the 5' RACE reads. The repertoire includes around 310,000 distinct CDR3 sequences, about 15% of them detected once, and about 20% sits in the top ten. Material: PBMCs or a T cell subset sorted from them (not recorded which). The receptors were gathered from a man aged 18 to 29 who had mild COVID-19 (a few samples of this study predate the infection). Cell type and time point are not known. The CDR3 runs from the conserved cysteine through the conserved F or W. The order of the fields is CDR3 DNA, CDR3 protein, J gene, clone size, V gene, D gene. The D gene is left open where the match is weak. Clone size is shown for a subset of rows, as once, few, many or a class of expanded clone.

cdr3_nt: TGTGCCAGCAGCTTATCTTCTCCGGGACTAGATGGTTTGATCGAGACCCAGTACTTC
cdr3_aa: CASSLSSPGLDGLIETQYF
j_call: TRBJ2-5
clone_size: few
v_call: TRBV7-6
d_call: TRBD2

cdr3_nt: TGCAGCGTCTATACCGGGACAGGGCGCTCCTACAATGAGCAGTTCTTC
cdr3_aa: CSVYTGTGRSYNEQFF
j_call: TRBJ2-1
clone_size: .
v_call: TRBV29-1
d_call: TRBD1

cdr3_nt: TGCGCCAGCAGCCAGGGCGACCAAGAGACCCAGTACTTC
cdr3_aa: CASSQGDQETQYF
j_call: TRBJ2-5
clone_size: many
v_call: TRBV5-1
d_call: .

cdr3_nt: TGTGCCGCCAAGACAGGCGGGGAGACCCAGTACTTC
cdr3_aa: CAAKTGGETQYF
j_call: TRBJ2-5
clone_size: .
v_call: TRBV10-3
d_call: .

cdr3_nt: TGCAGTGCTAGACGTGGGAGGAATGAGCAGTTCTTC
cdr3_aa: CSARRGRNEQFF
j_call: TRBJ2-1
clone_size: .
v_call: TRBV20-1
d_call: .

cdr3_nt: TGTGCCAGCAGCCGCGGGGTGAGTCGGCACAATGAGCAGTTCTTC
cdr3_aa: CASSRGVSRHNEQFF
j_call: TRBJ2-1
clone_size: few
v_call: TRBV9
d_call: .

cdr3_nt: TGTGCCAGCAGCTTCACCAGGGTGGGTCAGCCCCAGCATTTT
cdr3_aa: CASSFTRVGQPQHF
j_call: TRBJ1-5
clone_size: few
v_call: TRBV7-2
d_call: .

cdr3_nt: TGTGCCAGCAGTGGTATCGGGGAAGGCAATCAGCCCCAGCATTTT
cdr3_aa: CASSGIGEGNQPQHF
j_call: TRBJ1-5
clone_size: .
v_call: TRBV27
d_call: .

cdr3_nt: TGTGCCAGCACACCCAGCGGGCAGGATGAGCAGTTCTTC
cdr3_aa: CASTPSGQDEQFF
j_call: TRBJ2-1
clone_size: .
v_call: TRBV6-5
d_call: .

cdr3_nt: TGTGCCAGCAGCCTTGAAACCCAAGAGACCCAGTACTTC
cdr3_aa: CASSLETQETQYF
j_call: TRBJ2-5
clone_size: .
v_call: TRBV7-3
d_call: .

cdr3_nt: TGCGCCAGCAGTGACAGGAGTATCACAGATACGCAGTATTTT
cdr3_aa: CASSDRSITDTQYF
j_call: TRBJ2-3
clone_size: many
v_call: TRBV10-2
d_call: .

cdr3_nt: TGTGCCAGCAGCTTAGACTGGGGGGCCAATGAGCAGTTCTTC
cdr3_aa: CASSLDWGANEQFF
j_call: TRBJ2-1
clone_size: .
v_call: TRBV7-2
d_call: .

cdr3_nt: TGTGCCAGCTATGGGGCGCGGGGCTACACCTTC
cdr3_aa: CASYGARGYTF
j_call: TRBJ1-2
clone_size: few
v_call: TRBV6-5
d_call: .

cdr3_nt: TGTGCCTGGAGTGTACACGGGGCAGATACGCAGTATTTT
cdr3_aa: CAWSVHGADTQYF
j_call: TRBJ2-3
clone_size: .
v_call: TRBV30
d_call: .

cdr3_nt: TGTGCCACCAGTGACCCGGGCGGCAATGAGCAGTTCTTC
cdr3_aa: CATSDPGGNEQFF
j_call: TRBJ2-1
clone_size: few
v_call: TRBV24-1
d_call: .

cdr3_nt: TGTGCCAGCAGTGAGGACAGGGGTGGATCCTACGAGCAGTACTTC
cdr3_aa: CASSEDRGGSYEQYF
j_call: TRBJ2-7
clone_size: few
v_call: TRBV9
d_call: TRBD1

cdr3_nt: TGTGCCAGCAGCCAAGATTACAGGGGGGACACTGAAGCTTTCTTT
cdr3_aa: CASSQDYRGDTEAFF
j_call: TRBJ1-1
clone_size: few
v_call: TRBV3-1
d_call: TRBD1

cdr3_nt: TGTGCCAGCAGTTGGGTCCCCTCCTACGAGCAGTACTTC
cdr3_aa: CASSWVPSYEQYF
j_call: TRBJ2-7
clone_size: few
v_call: TRBV2
d_call: .

cdr3_nt: TGTGCCAGCAGCTTAGATGGGAACAGGGGCCTTGATGGCTACACCTTC
cdr3_aa: CASSLDGNRGLDGYTF
j_call: TRBJ1-2
clone_size: few
v_call: TRBV7-2
d_call: TRBD1

cdr3_nt: TGTGCCAGCAGCCAATTGGGTAGCGGGGATACCTACGAGCAGTACTTC
cdr3_aa: CASSQLGSGDTYEQYF
j_call: TRBJ2-7
clone_size: .
v_call: TRBV4-2
d_call: TRBD2

cdr3_nt: TGCGCCAGCACGGCGGACTGGGGGGATAATTCACCCCTCCACTTT
cdr3_aa: CASTADWGDNSPLHF
j_call: TRBJ1-6
clone_size: .
v_call: TRBV4-3
d_call: .

cdr3_nt: TGTGCCAGCAGCGTAGGGTTTACCCAAGAGACCCAGTACTTC
cdr3_aa: CASSVGFTQETQYF
j_call: TRBJ2-5
clone_size: .
v_call: TRBV9
d_call: .

cdr3_nt: TGCAGCGTTGATCAGGGGCGTACTGAAGCTTTCTTT
cdr3_aa: CSVDQGRTEAFF
j_call: TRBJ1-1
clone_size: .
v_call: TRBV29-1
d_call: .